This TCR beta chain was retrieved from a study of cytomegalovirus exposure and HLA in healthy donors (dated by TCRdb to between 2016 and 2019). About the study as a whole: An earlier analysis of some 620 of the donors reported 276 Gb of sequence data and 117 million unique TCR beta sequences obtained from about 179 million T cells. An early release that covered about 600 HLA-typed donors contained about 300 gigabases of sequencing data and 75 million to 100 million unique TCR sequences. Among the roughly 370 genotyped donors, approximately 82% belonged to the genetic ancestry cluster associated with self-reported Caucasian donors. The study aimed to test whether signatures of past pathogen exposure could be identified by cataloging public T cell receptors. The T cell repertoires of under 700 subjects were profiled by immunosequencing and related to cytomegalovirus serostatus. A separate validation cohort of about 110 different subjects was used in addition to the 666-subject first cohort. High-throughput TCR immunosequencing, statistical association of individual TCRs with disease status, and machine learning were combined to predict cytomegalovirus infection status. A later analysis re-analyzed previously published TCR beta repertoires from approximately 700 donors and added high-resolution HLA genotyping to study TCR occurrence patterns. Rather than using new phenotypic data, the later analysis identified candidate immune exposures from TCR beta sequences and from how often those sequences occurred across donors. To decide whether each TCR beta V gene segment behaved as functional or pseudogenic, an earlier analysis of some 600 of the donors relied on high-throughput TCR beta sequencing. Alongside the repertoire data, information on donor age, sex, ethnicity and CMV serostatus was compiled. A later genetic analysis used genome-wide SNP genotypes for about three fifths of the 666 donors, treating that subset as a discovery cohort. All discovery cohort repertoires had been generated using a single sequencing platform. Both class I and class II loci were covered by HLA typing, at four-digit resolution. The number of donors typed differed by locus, with about 629-630 for A, B, C, DRB1 and DQB1, around 500 for DQA1, 606 for DPA1, and around 450 for DPB1. About five DR-DQ haplotypes were handled as single units for association and clustering because linkage in the cohort was strong. Among over 350 genotyped donors of the cohort, an average of approximately 240,000 unique TCR beta nucleotide sequences were sequenced per donor, around 20% of them non-productive.

Overall results and qualifications from the work: Because counts were too low, about 15 rarely observed V segments, including chromosome 9 orphons, were left out of the earlier analysis of several hundred of the donors. This cohort had only TCR beta chains sequenced, and the lack of alpha or paired-chain data limited which features could be detected. Linkage disequilibrium might explain the correlated functional status among segregating V segments, but an unknown experimental factor could not be ruled out. The classifier was reported to diagnose cytomegalovirus status with high specificity and sensitivity in both the original and validation cohorts. At a false discovery rate of 0.05, a later analysis linked about 17,000 TCR beta sequences to specific HLA alleles. V-gene and J-gene trimming of TCR beta chains was associated with a missense DCLRE1C variant in a later genetic analysis, and the association was replicated in an independent cohort. Roughly uniform sequencing depth across donors was assumed in presence/absence analyses, although this assumption may not hold. Strong co-occurrence of HLA alleles, especially DR and DQ, made assigning TCR associations to individual alleles difficult. While some public TCRs were present in many individuals, most TCR sequences turned up only very rarely across donors. A further reported finding was that TCR beta sequences accurately predicted the HLA-A and HLA-B alleles for most subjects in the first cohort. Compared with equally common non-associated chains, HLA-associated TCR beta chains in a later analysis were more clonally expanded and had lower generation probabilities. The study gave a list of over 150 TCR beta chains associated with cytomegalovirus. Broadly in line with IMGT annotations, most TCR beta V segments showed up in productive rearrangements about 87% or about 30% of the time in an earlier analysis of 450 to 600 of the donors. A later genetic analysis reported fewer N-insertions in productive TCRs among donors in an Asian-associated ancestry cluster than the roughly 700-donor mean. The only immune exposure information available for the cohort was CMV serostatus. Some IMGT-functional V segments, including TRBV6-2 and TRBV6-3, could not be told apart with the 87-base-pair reads, so those segments were excluded. In a later analysis, the rate of TCR association differed among HLA loci, with DRB1 alleles having the most associated TCRs and HLA-C alleles having the fewest. Three of the identified cytomegalovirus-associated TCR beta chains were confirmed in vitro to be specific for cytomegalovirus antigens. Several of the top co-occurrence clusters appeared to be linked to parvovirus B19, influenza, CMV and Epstein-Barr virus, according to a later analysis. A cluster of highly shared sequence variants was judged likely to represent a technical artifact of the sequencing pipeline. In a later analysis, most CMV-associated TCR beta chains were found to appear HLA-restricted, with HLA associations seemingly driven largely by CMV exposure. The authors suggested that the approach could potentially be extended to other disease states and immunological phenotypes. Because some donors lacked HLA typing at each locus, the association tests relied only on the typed subset.

Library preparation used the immunoSEQ multiplex PCR assay. For the multiplex PCR, a mixture combining 60 forward primers for TCR Vbeta segments and 13 reverse primers for TCR Jbeta segments was used. Amplification of the CDR3 region of rearranged TCR beta genes was performed with a multiplex PCR assay on genomic DNA. The amplified TCR beta libraries were sequenced on the Illumina HiSeq System as 87-base-pair reads. The published analysis was carried out like this. A later analysis tallied some 79 million unique TCR beta chains across the 600 to 700 repertoires, and around 10 million of those chains were shared by two or more donors. Raw reads were error-corrected and collapsed into unique sequences with a nearest-neighbor algorithm that merged closely related sequences to remove PCR and sequencing errors. To assign V, D and J gene segments, CDR3 sequences were aligned to IMGT reference sequences. For a sequence to be retained, a match of at least six nucleotides was required to both a V gene segment and a J gene segment. Rearrangements were called productive when the CDR3 lacked stop codons and stayed in frame with V and J; all others were non-productive. Following IMGT convention, CDR3 was defined as the stretch from the second conserved V-encoded cysteine up to the conserved J-encoded phenylalanine. The earlier analysis of some 600 of the donors excluded sequences that lacked an unambiguous match to a single V gene segment. In an earlier analysis of some 590 of the donors, a V segment was called functional when productive rearrangements were above 56.7%, and segregating when the standard deviation between donors exceeded 5%. A statistical classification framework was built to diagnose cytomegalovirus status from the catalog of TCR beta chain sequences. In a later analysis, V and J genes were assigned by comparing TCR nucleotide sequences against IMGT/GENE-DB human TR gene sequences. A later analysis assigned CDR3 sequences and most-parsimonious VDJ recombination scenarios with the TCRdist pipeline. In a later analysis, every TCR beta chain was defined by the combination of its CDR3 amino acid sequence and its V-gene family, and reads without a unique V-gene family were dropped. A later analysis removed 592 highly shared, low-generation-probability nucleotide sequences to deal with suspected cross-contamination and a sequencing artifact. In a later analysis, a clonal expansion index was calculated for each public chain from normalized within-repertoire ranks of inferred template counts. In a later analysis, generation probabilities were computed using a VDJ recombination model fitted to out-of-frame rearrangements, and the results were checked against IGoR. A later analysis scored TCR-TCR, TCR-HLA and TCR-CMV co-occurrence with hypergeometric tests, applying a repertoire-size bias correction to TCR pairs. In a later analysis, false discovery rates were estimated by permuting HLA or CMV assignments 20 times. In a later analysis, co-occurring TCRs were grouped using DBSCAN, and TCRdist sequence similarity was added for clustering within HLA-allele-positive subsets. Repertoires with fewer than 30,000 or more than 120,000 public chains were left out of co-occurrence clustering, as were four to six repertoires with anomalous nucleotide sharing. Held by TCRdb, this immuneACCESS table contains in-frame sequences only and omits some clones. Under half of the omission traces to an unresolved V gene where checked; the cause of the rest is unknown. V and J calls and clone size come straight from that table; D and trimming were deduced from the DNA. This sample lists 200,000 or so clones; 75% to 90% were detected once. Approximately 6.5% of the sample rests with the top ten.

In the germline V gene (reference sequence), CDR1 corresponds to SGHNT and CDR2 to YYREEE. Unmatched junction bases come to 8, with V trimmed by 4 bases and J by 4 bases. Counted from cysteine to phenylalanine, this CDR3 has 15 amino acids. Solely the CDR3 DNA is kept, with 45 bases framed from the first base. This clone was counted only a few times. Its recognized antigen is unknown. Base qualities are missing; no much larger clone stands one base away. In total, approximately 700 healthy bone marrow donors made up the cohort. At the time of sampling, every cohort member was nominally healthy, though immune exposures that went unrecorded were likely present. The donor was CMV seropositive and was included in the group of 250 to 300 seropositive cohort members. A peripheral blood sample was collected from each donor, and TCR beta sequencing was performed on peripheral blood mononuclear cells. The Qiagen DNeasy Blood Extraction Kit was used to extract genomic DNA from the blood cell samples.

This clonotype originated in a woman in her forties or fifties in good health and CMV-seropositive. The chain is encoded by TRBV5-4 joined to TRBJ2-1; 7 bases in between match TRBD2. The sample taken for sequencing was PBMCs. The DNA sequence is as follows: TGTGCCAGCAGCGGCGCTAGCGGCCCTTACAATGAGCAGTTCTTC. Its amino acids are CASSGASGPYNEQFF.